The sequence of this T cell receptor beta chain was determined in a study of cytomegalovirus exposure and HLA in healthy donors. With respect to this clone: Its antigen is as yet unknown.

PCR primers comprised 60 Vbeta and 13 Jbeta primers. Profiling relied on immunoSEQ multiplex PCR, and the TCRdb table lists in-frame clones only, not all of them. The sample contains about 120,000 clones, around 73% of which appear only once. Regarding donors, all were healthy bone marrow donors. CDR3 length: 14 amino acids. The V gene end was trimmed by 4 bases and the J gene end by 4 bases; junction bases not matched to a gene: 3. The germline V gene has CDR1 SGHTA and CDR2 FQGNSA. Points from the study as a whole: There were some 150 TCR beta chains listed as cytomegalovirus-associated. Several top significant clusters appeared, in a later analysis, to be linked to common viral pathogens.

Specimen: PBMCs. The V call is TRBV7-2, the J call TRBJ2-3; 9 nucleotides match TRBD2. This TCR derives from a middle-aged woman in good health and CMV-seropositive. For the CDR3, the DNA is TGTGCCAGCAGCTCGCGGGGGGGCGCAGATACGCAGTATTTT. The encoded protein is CASSSRGGADTQYF.